This T cell receptor beta chain was captured in a study of blood T cell repertoires in COVID-19. For the study at large: COVID-19 samples, acute and convalescent, were from the United States, Italy and Spain. Nucleic acid was either cDNA or gDNA, and it came from T cells, B-cell-depleted T cells, or PBMCs.

Germline CDR1 MNHEY, CDR2 SVGEGT. The V gene end was trimmed by 5 bases and the J gene end by 6 bases; junction bases not matched to a gene: 9. The CDR3 totals 16 residues. Per the original data handling: Using reference gene primer amplification, nucleated cell counts were estimated. Clones were read by immunoSEQ multiplex PCR, and TCRdb kept only the in-frame ones, dropping some. V and J calls and clone size come straight from that table; D and trimming were deduced from the DNA. The table lists about 380,000 clones, around 90% of them singletons. This TCR was recovered from a man between 18 and 29 years old with active or convalescent COVID-19. The specimen was peripheral blood. The chain couples TRBV6-2 or TRBV6-3 to TRBJ2-1, with 11 bases identical to TRBD2. CDR3 sequence reads: CASSLLSGRDLNEQFF. The DNA for the CDR3 is TGTGCCAGCAGTCTACTTAGCGGGAGGGATCTCAATGAGCAGTTCTTC.